These T cell receptor beta chains were read from a single sample in a study of T-cell memory formation after mild COVID-19. TCRdb used MiXCR to reprocess the 5' RACE reads, holding one entry per CDR3 protein. The sample contains about 470,000 distinct CDR3 sequences, roughly 25% of which appear only once. Sequenced input: PBMCs or a T cell subset sorted from them (not recorded which). The origin of the receptors is an adult woman who had mild COVID-19 (a few samples of this study predate the infection). Cell type and time point are not known. Both conserved end residues are part of each CDR3. A D gene is named only where the DNA matches it firmly. Clone size is stated in some rows and not others, as once, few, many or a class when expanded.

j_call d_call v_call clone_size cdr3_aa cdr3_nt
TRBJ2-3 TRBD2 TRBV7-3 NA CASSKNRGEADTQYF TGTGCCAGCAGCAAGAACCGGGGGGAGGCAGATACGCAGTATTTT
TRBJ1-2 NA TRBV5-1 few CASRFRTEPNYGYTF TGCGCCAGCAGGTTTCGGACGGAACCTAACTATGGCTACACCTTC
TRBJ2-5 NA TRBV29-1 few CSVVFRGETQYF TGCAGCGTTGTGTTCCGGGGGGAGACCCAGTACTTC
TRBJ1-1 NA TRBV7-8 NA CASSLPDGGALNTEAFF TGTGCCAGCAGCTTACCTGACGGGGGGGCCCTGAACACTGAAGCTTTCTTT
TRBJ2-1 TRBD2 TRBV6-2/TRBV6-3 few CASPSGGFGEQFF TGTGCCTCCCCTAGCGGGGGGTTCGGGGAGCAGTTCTTC
TRBJ2-7 NA TRBV19 NA CASSISNQGNYEQYF TGTGCCAGTAGTATCTCAAACCAGGGGAACTACGAGCAGTACTTC
TRBJ2-5 NA TRBV5-1 NA CASSSTQTGRKTQYF TGCGCCAGCAGCTCTACCCAGACAGGGAGGAAGACCCAGTACTTC
TRBJ2-3 TRBD2 TRBV12-3/TRBV12-4 NA CASSPLGGRGAPDTQYF TGTGCCAGCAGTCCCTTAGGGGGGCGGGGGGCCCCAGATACGCAGTATTTT
TRBJ2-3 NA TRBV20-1 NA CSANPAGRTSTDTQYF TGCAGTGCTAACCCTGCAGGGCGTACTAGCACAGATACGCAGTATTTT
TRBJ2-3 TRBD2 TRBV20-1 few CSVPTSGRADTQYF TGCAGTGTTCCGACTAGCGGGAGAGCAGATACGCAGTATTTT
TRBJ2-7 TRBD1 TRBV2 NA CAGGKGAGEQYF TGTGCCGGGGGTAAGGGGGCCGGCGAGCAGTACTTC
TRBJ1-1 NA TRBV7-2 NA CASSLFRRASTEAFF TGTGCCAGCAGCTTGTTTCGCAGGGCGTCCACTGAAGCTTTCTTT
TRBJ1-1 NA TRBV30 NA CAWTPTITSAEAFF TGTGCCTGGACCCCTACCATTACCTCGGCTGAAGCTTTCTTT
TRBJ2-5 NA TRBV7-2 few CASSLWGRETQYF TGTGCCAGCAGCTTGTGGGGGAGAGAGACCCAGTACTTC
TRBJ2-1 NA TRBV20-1 few CSGGHRTSYEQFF TGCAGTGGGGGGCACAGGACAAGCTATGAGCAGTTCTTC
TRBJ1-2 NA TRBV12-3/TRBV12-4 NA CASSQTEKYGYTF TGTGCCAGCAGCCAGACAGAAAAATATGGCTACACCTTC
TRBJ1-2 NA TRBV21-1 NA CASTSDPAPQGYTF TGTGCCAGCACCTCAGACCCGGCCCCGCAGGGCTACACCTTC
TRBJ2-3 NA TRBV25-1 few CASSARYGGDTQYF TGTGCCAGCAGTGCCCGATACGGCGGGGATACGCAGTATTTT
TRBJ2-6 TRBD1 TRBV5-1 NA CASSLAGTALSGANVLTF TGCGCCAGCAGCTTGGCCGGGACAGCCCTCTCTGGGGCCAACGTCCTGACTTTC
TRBJ2-6 NA TRBV7-2 NA CASSFGRSGANVLTF TGTGCCAGCAGCTTCGGACGTTCTGGGGCCAACGTCCTGACTTTC
TRBJ2-7 NA TRBV27 NA CASSRAGVHEQYF TGTGCCAGCAGTAGGGCAGGGGTCCACGAGCAGTACTTC
TRBJ2-6 TRBD1 TRBV20-1 few CSAREGQGVTGANVLTF TGCAGTGCTAGAGAGGGACAGGGGGTAACTGGGGCCAACGTCCTGACTTTC
TRBJ1-2 NA TRBV20-1 NA CSAPGRFNYGYTF TGCAGTGCTCCCGGACGGTTTAACTATGGCTACACCTTC
TRBJ1-2 TRBD1 TRBV20-1 NA CSAGQGAANYGYTF TGCAGTGCTGGACAGGGTGCTGCTAACTATGGCTACACCTTC
TRBJ2-3 TRBD1 TRBV4-1 NA CASSLGPGQGSSTDTQYF TGCGCCAGCAGCCTGGGACCGGGACAGGGAAGTAGCACAGATACGCAGTATTTT
TRBJ2-5 TRBD1 TRBV5-1 many CASNGQGVGETQYF TGCGCCAGCAACGGACAGGGGGTCGGGGAGACCCAGTACTTC
TRBJ2-1 NA TRBV15 few CATSRELVNEQFF TGTGCCACCAGCAGAGAACTAGTGAATGAGCAGTTCTTC
TRBJ2-7 NA TRBV11-2 NA CASSLGGSGFYEQYF TGTGCCAGCAGCTTAGGGGGTTCAGGGTTCTACGAGCAGTACTTC
TRBJ2-3 NA TRBV6-5 NA CASSSQGDTQYF TGTGCCAGCAGTTCCCAGGGAGATACGCAGTATTTT
TRBJ2-3 NA TRBV6-2/TRBV6-3 NA CASSGVSDTQYF TGTGCCAGCAGTGGTGTATCGGATACGCAGTATTTT
TRBJ2-6 TRBD1 TRBV5-1 few CASSPPGQGRVAYSGANVLTF TGCGCCAGCAGCCCTCCGGGACAGGGGAGGGTAGCCTACTCTGGGGCCAACGTCCTGACTTTC
TRBJ2-4 NA TRBV7-9 NA CASSFLEKGAKNIQYF TGTGCCAGCAGCTTCCTCGAGAAAGGTGCCAAAAACATTCAGTACTTC
TRBJ1-1 NA TRBV9 NA CASSVTVGSTEAFF TGTGCCAGCAGCGTCACGGTTGGAAGCACTGAAGCTTTCTTT
TRBJ1-2 NA TRBV25-1 few CASETAEGDYGYTF TGTGCCAGTGAAACTGCAGAAGGGGACTATGGCTACACCTTC
TRBJ1-1 TRBD1 TRBV29-1 NA CSGDRGPMNTEAFF TGCAGCGGCGACAGGGGGCCTATGAACACTGAAGCTTTCTTT
TRBJ2-5 NA TRBV7-8 few CASSLLMTPPQETQYF TGTGCCAGCAGCTTGCTAATGACACCGCCCCAAGAGACCCAGTACTTC
TRBJ2-3 NA TRBV12-3/TRBV12-4 NA CASTGGAPDTQYF TGTGCCAGCACAGGGGGGGCCCCAGATACGCAGTATTTT
TRBJ1-1 TRBD1 TRBV18 few CASSTGQGAEAFF TGTGCCAGCTCAACCGGACAGGGAGCTGAAGCTTTCTTT